This T cell receptor beta chain derives from a study of cytomegalovirus exposure and HLA in healthy donors. Germline assignment: CDR1 SGHRS and CDR2 YFSETQ. The CDR3 spans 16 residues. V was clipped by 0 bases and J by 9 bases; unmatched bases: 7. Details on this clone: Its antigen is not known.

The PCR made use of 60 Vbeta and 13 Jbeta primers. TCRdb's copy holds only in-frame clones and misses some; the assay was immunoSEQ multiplex PCR. The table records about 160,000 clones, roughly 80% of them present only once. General observations from the study: By a later analysis, the bulk of CMV-associated TCR beta chains appeared HLA-restricted. In an earlier analysis, in 620 or so donors, most V segments appeared productive either ~90% or ~30% of the time.

Sequenced sample: PBMCs. This sequence joins TRBV5-1 and TRBJ1-6; 9 bases align to TRBD1. The TCR sequence derives from a female donor in good health and CMV-seronegative. The CDR3 protein is CASSLELSDRGSPLHF. The CDR3 DNA sequence: TGCGCCAGCAGCTTGGAGCTATCGGACAGGGGTTCACCCCTCCACTTT.